Below, 19 T cell receptor beta chains from the same sample are listed, as sequenced in a study of shared clonotypes between healthy human individuals. The assay was immunoSEQ multiplex PCR, and TCRdb's table has in-frame clones only and misses some. The sample shows a few million clones, 85% to 95% of them seen only once. Sequenced input: naive CD4+ T cells from PBMCs. Stated subset: CD45RA+ positively selected. These receptors were collected from a young man in good health. Some clones in this sample may be carry-over from other donors' samples.

This chain links TRBV28 with TRBJ2-1, with 13 positions matching TRBD2. Per germline, CDR1 MDHEN and CDR2 SYDVKM. This CDR3 is 14 amino acids long. V was clipped by 7 bases and J by 6 bases; unmatched bases: 3. The CDR3 sequence: CASIRLAGGNEQFF. CDR3 nucleotide sequence: TGTGCCAGCATTAGACTAGCGGGAGGCAATGAGCAGTTCTTC. The full variable domain, in which reference TRBV28 and TRBJ2-1 provide the parts outside the CDR3, is DVKVTQSSRYLVKRTGEKVFLECVQDMDHENMFWYRQDPGLGLRLIYFSYDVKMKEKGDIPEGYSVSREKKERFSLILESASTNQTSMYLCASIRLAGGNEQFFGPGTRLTVL.

V is TRBV2 and J is TRBJ2-5; no reliable D call. Trimming left V 7 bases short and J 5 bases short, with 14 bases between. Germline V gives CDR1 SNHLY, CDR2 FYNNEI. There are 13 residues in the CDR3. The CDR3 nucleotides read TGTGCCAGCATTTTTGGTTCTGGGGAGACCCAGTACTTC. This sequence encodes CASIFGSGETQYF.

The J gene is TRBJ2-1, the V gene TRBV28, with D tentatively TRBD2 (6 bases). From germline, CDR1 is MDHEN and CDR2 SYDVKM. This CDR3 is 14 amino acids long. Trimming stripped 6 bases from V and 15 bases from J, with 24 bases between. This CDR3 reads CASSRRDSSQIRFF. The CDR3, as DNA: TGTGCCAGCAGCCGACGGGACTCCTCGCAGATAAGGTTCTTC.

V gene TRBV5-1 combines with J gene TRBJ2-3; 9 bases line up with TRBD2. The CDR3 extends over 17 amino acids. Germline V CDR1 and CDR2: SGHRS, YFSETQ. The V gene end was trimmed by 5 bases and the J gene end by 1 base; junction bases not matched to a gene: 11. The CDR3 sequence: CASSLRGSGSGTDTQYF. The CDR3 nucleotides are TGCGCCAGCAGTTTGAGGGGTAGCGGGAGCGGCACAGATACGCAGTATTTT.

V and J are TRBV5-1 and TRBJ1-3; TRBD1 is a possible D gene (5 bases). V gave up 4 bases and J gave up 2 bases, with 16 bases separating them. The germline gives CDR1 SGHRS, CDR2 YFSETQ. The CDR3 sequence is 16 residues long. CDR3 in amino acids: CASSGIPGPAGNTIYF. The CDR3 DNA reads as TGCGCCAGCAGCGGAATCCCGGGACCTGCTGGAAACACCATATATTTT.

As for this clone: Different DNA sequences within this sample yield the same CDR3. The chain carries TRBV6-1 and TRBJ1-2; the D is unclear. With 2 bases removed from V and 1 base from J, the gap between germline ends came to 8 bases. Per the germline V gene, CDR1 is MNHNS and CDR2 is SASEGT. This CDR3 contains 14 residues. The CDR3 bases are TGTGCCAGCAGTGAAAGCGGGCGTAACTATGGCTACACCTTC. It specifies CASSESGRNYGYTF.

V and J are TRBV7-2 and TRBJ2-5; D is unresolved. Trimming pared 0 bases from V and 5 bases from J, leaving 7 bases between. The CDR3 totals 13 residues. CDR1 is SGHTA, CDR2 FQGNSA, per germline. The DNA for the CDR3 is TGTGCCAGCAGCTTAGCGCACTGGGAGACCCAGTACTTC. Translated, it gives CASSLAHWETQYF.

The J gene is TRBJ2-1, the V gene TRBV27, with TRBD1 matching 9 bases. From germline, CDR1 is MNHEY and CDR2 SMNVEV (reference sequence). The CDR3 runs 18 residues. The V segment lost 3 bases and the J segment 1 base; nucleotides outside the gene matches: 10. CDR3 DNA sequence: TGTGCCAGCAGTTTTGGGACAGGGACCCAAGCGTCCTACAATGAGCAGTTCTTC. This sequence encodes CASSFGTGTQASYNEQFF.

The V gene is TRBV9, the J gene TRBJ2-1; either TRBD1 or TRBD2 may supply D (6 bases each). Germline CDR1 reads SGDLS; CDR2 reads YYNGEE. The CDR3 is 19 amino acids. The V end was cut by 2 bases, the J end by 3 bases, with 24 bases between. CDR3 bases: TGTGCCAGCAGCGTCTACCCACAGGGAGGAGCGGACTACTACAATGAGCAGTTCTTC. This gives the protein CASSVYPQGGADYYNEQFF.

In regard to this clone: Other nucleotide sequences from this sample produce the same CDR3. V is TRBV5-1 and J is TRBJ2-1; 9 bases are shared with TRBD2. J gave up 8 bases and V 0 bases, and 6 bases lay outside the gene matches. The CDR3 extends over 15 amino acids. Per the germline V gene, CDR1 is SGHRS and CDR2 is YFSETQ. Here the CDR3 reads CASSLEGLAGDEQFF. DNA for the CDR3: TGCGCCAGCAGCTTGGAGGGACTAGCAGGGGATGAGCAGTTCTTC.

In this sample, this clone turned up once. This chain uses TRBV7-2 with TRBJ1-2; unclear D gene. Germline values: CDR1 SGHTA, CDR2 FQGNSA. The CDR3 covers 14 residues. Deletions cut 1 base from V and 0 bases from J, with 6 bases between. CDR3 sequence: CASSLGPPNYGYTF. CDR3 nucleotide sequence: TGTGCCAGCAGCTTAGGCCCACCTAACTATGGCTACACCTTC.

The sample holds a few counts of this clone. The gene calls are TRBV4-1 and TRBJ1-5; D remains unclear. V lost 1 base to trimming and J lost 6 bases, with 7 bases between them. CDR3 size: 13 residues. The V gene's germline CDR1 is MGHRA and CDR2 YSYEKL. The CDR3 DNA is TGCGCCAGCAGCCAAGTCAGCGGTCAGCCCCAGCATTTT. Amino acids: CASSQVSGQPQHF.

The V gene is TRBV15, the J gene TRBJ1-3; D is undetermined. V was shortened by 0 bases and J by 0 bases, with 6 bases between the two germline ends. Germline CDR1 LNHNV, CDR2 YYDKDF (reference sequence). The CDR3 runs to 15 residues. As DNA, the CDR3 is TGTGCCACCAGCAGAGACGCCAGCTCTGGAAACACCATATATTTT. Translation gives CATSRDASSGNTIYF.

V is TRBV7-9 and J is TRBJ1-1, with D tentatively TRBD1 (6 bases). The length of the CDR3 is 15 residues. Per the germline V gene, CDR1 is SEHNR and CDR2 is FQNEAQ (reference sequence). Trimming stripped 4 bases from V and 1 base from J, with 13 bases between. CDR3 in amino acids: CASSSGGGSNTEAFF. CDR3 in DNA: TGTGCCAGCAGCTCGGGGGGCGGATCGAACACTGAAGCTTTCTTT.

This clone was recorded only once. This same CDR3 is encoded by further DNA sequences in the sample. The chain combines TRBV5-4 with TRBJ2-7; weak D call: TRBD2 (6 bases). The CDR3 sequence is 13 residues long. The V gene lost 3 bases and the J gene lost 6 bases, with 13 bases spanning the gap. Germline values: CDR1 SGHNT, CDR2 YYREEE (reference sequence). CDR3 coding DNA: TGTGCCAGCAGCTGGGGGACTGGCGGCGAGCAGTACTTC. Translating it yields CASSWGTGGEQYF.

The chain recombines TRBV15 with TRBJ2-5; TRBD2 matches at 7 bases. The CDR3 contains 13 residues. Germline CDR1 reads LNHNV; CDR2 reads YYDKDF (reference sequence). V lost 5 bases, J lost 5 bases, and 5 bases stayed unmatched. The CDR3 loop is CATSFGGVETQYF. DNA of the CDR3: TGTGCCACCAGCTTTGGGGGGGTGGAGACCCAGTACTTC.

The chain has TRBV5-1 and TRBJ1-4; 8 nucleotides line up with TRBD1. Germline V lookup: CDR1 SGHRS, CDR2 YFSETQ. The CDR3 totals 15 residues. V was clipped by 4 bases and J by 5 bases; unmatched bases: 7. The CDR3 is CASSPTGDTNEKLFF. CDR3 bases: TGCGCCAGCAGCCCGACAGGGGATACGAATGAAAAACTGTTTTTT.

This clone showed up just once. This chain uses TRBV29-1 with TRBJ2-5, with TRBD2 as a possible D gene (6 bases). The CDR3 covers 13 residues. V was shortened by 6 bases and J by 0 bases, with 11 bases between the two germline ends. Per the germline V gene, CDR1 is SQVTM and CDR2 is ANQGSEA. DNA for the CDR3: TGCAGCGTCGCGGGGATAGACCAAGAGACCCAGTACTTC. Its protein product is CSVAGIDQETQYF.

J is TRBJ1-5 and V is TRBV21-1. TRBV21-1 is reported as a pseudogene. This CDR3 region has 15 residues. The CDR3 protein is CASTPGRFSNQPQHF. In DNA, the CDR3 is TGTGCCAGCACCCCGGGGAGGTTTAGCAATCAGCCCCAGCATTTT.